The next 19 T cell receptor beta chains were all read from a single sample in a study of response to subunit inactivated influenza vaccine. TCRdb recomputed calls from the RT-PCR reads with MiXCR, one row per CDR3 protein. Here the sample spans 500,000 to 550,000 distinct CDR3 sequences, around 8% being singletons. Sample: PBMCs from blood, taken around 25 months after vaccination. The receptors here all came from a man between 50 and 69 years old who received an inactivated influenza vaccine.

This chain uses TRBV3-1 with TRBJ2-4, with D possibly being TRBD1 or TRBD2 (5 bases each). CDR1 and CDR2 (germline): LGHDT, YNNKEL (reference sequence). Trimming removed 0 bases from V and 9 bases from J, with 9 bases in between. This CDR3 spans 13 amino acids. The CDR3: CASSQDGGGIQYF. CDR3 nucleotides: TGTGCCAGCAGCCAAGACGGTGGGGGCATTCAGTACTTC.

This clonotype was found a few times. The chain employs TRBV28 and TRBJ2-5; D unresolved. V was clipped by 3 bases and J by 2 bases, with 13 bases between them. The V gene's germline CDR1 is MDHEN and CDR2 SYDVKM. This CDR3 comprises 15 residues. CDR3 nucleotide sequence: TGTGCCAGCAGTTTGCAGACCGCCGTTCAAGAGACCCAGTACTTC. Its protein product is CASSLQTAVQETQYF. Drawing the rest from reference TRBV28 and TRBJ2-5, the complete variable domain is DVKVTQSSRYLVKRTGEKVFLECVQDMDHENMFWYRQDPGLGLRLIYFSYDVKMKEKGDIPEGYSVSREKKERFSLILESASTNQTSMYLCASSLQTAVQETQYFGPGTRLLVL.

This clonotype was seen repeatedly, ten times or more. The V gene is TRBV27, the J gene TRBJ1-1; the D is unclear. The V end lost 6 bases, the J end lost 1 base, and 12 bases lay between the germline ends. The germline CDR1 and CDR2 sequences are MNHEY and SMNVEV (reference sequence). The CDR3 is 14 amino acids. The CDR3 nucleotides are TGTGCCAGCAGCCGCGCGGGGTCGAACACTGAAGCTTTCTTT. Translated: CASSRAGSNTEAFF.

This clonotype was seen a handful of times. The CDR3 protein is CASQGGEGPNEKLFF. In DNA, the CDR3 is TGTGCCTCACAGGGAGGGGAAGGGCCTAATGAAAAACTGTTTTTT. The V call is TRBV12-3 or TRBV12-4, the J call TRBJ1-4, with D tentatively TRBD1 (6 bases). The CDR3 extends over 15 amino acids. V dropped 11 bases and J dropped 3 bases, with 19 bases sitting between them.

This clonotype was seen ten or more times. The V and J genes are TRBV18 and TRBJ2-1; TRBD1 matches 12 bases. The germline gives CDR1 KGHSH, CDR2 LQKENI. The CDR3 is 14 residues long. V lost 3 bases, J lost 9 bases, and 3 bases stayed unmatched. The CDR3 nucleotides are TGTGCCAGCTCACCTGGGACAGGGGGCGGTGAGCAGTTCTTC. Protein: CASSPGTGGGEQFF. The variable domain in full, completed from reference TRBV18 and TRBJ2-1, reads NAGVMQNPRHLVRRRGQEARLRCSPMKGHSHVYWYRQLPEEGLKFMVYLQKENIIDESGMPKERFSAEFPKEGPSILRIQQVVRGDSAAYFCASSPGTGGGEQFFGPGTRLTVL.

The sample holds many counts of this clonotype. The chain joins TRBV7-2 to TRBJ2-7; possible D gene TRBD1, 5 bases. The V gene's germline CDR1 is SGHTA and CDR2 FQGNSA. This CDR3 region has 15 residues. The V gene lost 1 base and the J gene lost 3 bases, with 13 bases spanning the gap. Written as DNA, the CDR3 is TGTGCCAGCAGCTTAGGGCAGGGTTGGATCTACGAGCAGTACTTC. Amino acids: CASSLGQGWIYEQYF.

The sample holds a few counts of this clonotype. An end of the junction differs from the germline gene, which may be a read error. The CDR3 nucleotides read TGTGCTAGCAGCCCTGCGGTAGCGGGGGGGCCTGTGACCCAGTACTTC. Its translation: CASSPAVAGGPVTQYF. The chain has TRBV7-7 and TRBJ2-5; 11 positions match TRBD2. The germline V gene encodes CDR1 SSHAT and CDR2 FNYEAQ (reference sequence). The CDR3 contains 16 residues.

In its sample, this clonotype was seen a few times. The chain is built from TRBV30 and TRBJ1-4, with 7 nucleotides matching TRBD1. The CDR3 sequence is 17 residues long. CDR1 and CDR2 from the germline V gene are GTSNPN and SVGIG (reference sequence). Trimming removed 3 bases from V and 0 bases from J; junction bases left unmatched: 10. This chain's CDR3 is CAWSRDSLVATNEKLFF. DNA for the CDR3: TGTGCCTGGAGCCGGGACAGCCTAGTTGCAACTAATGAAAAACTGTTTTTT.

This clonotype has just a few counts. The chain is built from TRBV6-1 and TRBJ2-6; D tentatively reads TRBD1 or TRBD2 (5 bases each). Germline CDR1 and CDR2: MNHNS and SASEGT. This CDR3 is built from 16 residues. The V gene lost 6 bases and the J gene lost 3 bases, with 15 bases spanning the gap. In nucleotides, the CDR3 is TGTGCCAGCAGCTGGGACGCCATGGGTGGGGCCAACGTCCTGACTTTC. This codes for CASSWDAMGGANVLTF.

This clonotype was seen at least ten times. This rearrangement joins TRBV29-1 to TRBJ2-2; unclear D gene. Deletions cut 2 bases from V and 5 bases from J, with 18 bases between. This CDR3 spans 16 amino acids. Germline values: CDR1 SQVTM, CDR2 ANQGSEA. The CDR3 loop is CSVEIERSSWTGELFF. The CDR3 coding sequence is TGCAGCGTTGAAATAGAGAGGAGCAGTTGGACCGGGGAGCTGTTTTTT.

This clonotype has only a few counts. The chain carries TRBV5-1 and TRBJ2-2, with 7 positions matching TRBD1. CDR3 size: 16 residues. Germline-derived CDR1 and CDR2 are SGHRS and YFSETQ. V lost 6 bases to trimming and J lost 0 bases; unmatched junction nucleotides: 8. The CDR3: CASTPPGTANTGELFF. CDR3 nucleotide sequence: TGCGCCAGCACGCCACCCGGGACAGCGAACACCGGGGAGCTGTTTTTT.

This clonotype was counted a few times. This sequence joins TRBV27 and TRBJ2-3; 8 nucleotides match TRBD2. Trimming cost V 2 bases and J 6 bases; bases outside gene matches: 13. The CDR3 contains 17 residues. Germline lookup yields CDR1 MNHEY and CDR2 SMNVEV (reference sequence). The CDR3 loop reads CASSLELAGGEVDTQYF. CDR3 sequence (DNA): TGTGCCAGCAGTTTAGAGCTAGCGGGCGGAGAGGTGGATACGCAGTATTTT.

This clonotype occurred a few times. The chain carries TRBV28 and TRBJ2-3; D is perhaps TRBD2 (6 bases). The germline gives CDR1 MDHEN, CDR2 SYDVKM. There are 16 residues in the CDR3. With 6 bases removed from V and 3 bases from J, the gap between germline ends came to 19 bases. The CDR3 bases are TGTGCCAGCAGCCCGGGCAGGACTAAAGGTACAGATACGCAGTATTTT. It encodes CASSPGRTKGTDTQYF.

This clonotype was seen ten or more times. The chain links TRBV6-5 to TRBJ1-3; D is ambiguous. V shed 4 bases and J shed 0 bases, with 10 bases lying between them. This CDR3 comprises 15 residues. Germline V gene lookup returns CDR1 MNHEY and CDR2 SVGAGI. The CDR3, as DNA: TGTGCCAGCAGTTCGGGCGGCAACTCTGGAAACACCATATATTTT. Its protein product is CASSSGGNSGNTIYF.

The sample holds many counts of this clonotype. The chain couples TRBV5-1 to TRBJ2-7; 11 positions agree with TRBD2. V lost 4 bases to trimming and J lost 5 bases; unmatched junction nucleotides: 8. Germline loops: CDR1 SGHRS, CDR2 YFSETQ. CDR3 length: 15 residues. In nucleotides, the CDR3 is TGCGCCAGCAGCATAACTAGCGGGAGTGCCCACGAGCAGTACTTC. This sequence encodes CASSITSGSAHEQYF.

This clonotype turned up a few times. This sequence joins TRBV27 and TRBJ2-3; D is unresolved. CDR1 and CDR2 from the germline V gene are MNHEY and SMNVEV (reference sequence). This CDR3 comprises 15 residues. The V end lost 3 bases, the J end lost 1 base, and 11 bases lay between the germline ends. CDR3 nucleotides: TGTGCCAGCAGTTTTGGCCCCCGGGGCACAGATACGCAGTATTTT. This sequence encodes CASSFGPRGTDTQYF.

The table lists this clonotype with a few counts. The CDR3 region has the DNA TGTGCCAGCAGTCTTAATATGGGGACGGGAAAACTGTTTTTT. Residues: CASSLNMGTGKLFF. The J gene is TRBJ1-4, the V gene TRBV27; the D gene is possibly TRBD1 (5 bases). The germline gives CDR1 MNHEY, CDR2 SMNVEV (reference sequence). V was cut by 5 bases and J by 10 bases, with 17 bases left in between. This CDR3 is built from 14 residues.

This clonotype was found many times. The chain combines TRBV28 with TRBJ2-7, with a weak D call TRBD2 (5 bases). Germline V gene sequence: CDR1 MDHEN, CDR2 SYDVKM. This CDR3 is 14 amino acids long. The V and J ends lost 8 bases and 0 bases respectively, with 14 bases between them. The DNA of the CDR3 is TGTGCCAGCTGGGCCCTAGGGAGCTCCTACGAGCAGTACTTC. Amino acid sequence: CASWALGSSYEQYF.

The J gene is TRBJ2-2, the V gene TRBV12-3 or TRBV12-4, with D possibly called TRBD1 or TRBD2 (5 bases each). V shed 2 bases and J shed 5 bases, with 15 bases lying between them. The CDR3 spans 16 residues. The chain's CDR3 is CASSLSQGVGTGELFF. CDR3 nucleotide sequence: TGTGCCAGCAGTTTATCGCAGGGAGTGGGAACCGGGGAGCTGTTTTTT.